The 29 T cell receptor beta chains presented below share a single source sample, sequenced in a study of blood T cells in healthy people across ages. A J-beta primer mix and a sample-barcoded 5' primer were used in a second PCR of about 7 to 12 cycles. MiXCR was run by TCRdb on the 5' RACE reads, yielding one entry per CDR3 protein. The sample lists about 1,400,000 distinct CDR3 sequences, about 43% occurring once. Sequencing was carried out using blood. Every receptor here comes from a woman under 30 in good health.

This clonotype was seen a few times. This chain joins TRBV9 and TRBJ2-5, with TRBD1 matching over 11 bases. CDR1 SGDLS and CDR2 YYNGEE come from the germline V gene. Trimming took 3 bases from V and 5 from J; bases not matched to a gene: 3. This CDR3 is 14 amino acids long. The CDR3 coding sequence is TGTGCCAGCAGCGCGGACAGGGGGCAGGAGACCCAGTACTTC. It codes for CASSADRGQETQYF.

This clonotype was found a few times. The V call is TRBV4-2, the J call TRBJ2-7, with 10 bases fitting TRBD2. J gave up 7 bases and V 0 bases, and 6 bases lay outside the gene matches. Germline V gene data show CDR1 as LGHNA and CDR2 as YNFKEQ. This CDR3 is built from 15 residues. CDR3 nucleotide sequence: TGTGCCAGCAGCCAAGATAACCTAGCGGGAGATGAGCAGTACTTC. Amino acid sequence: CASSQDNLAGDEQYF.

A remark on this clonotype: One end of the junction is discordant with germline, which a read error may explain. This rearrangement joins TRBV7-2 to TRBJ2-3, with D perhaps matching TRBD2 (6 bases). The CDR3 is 14 amino acids. CDR1 is SGHTA, CDR2 FQGNSA, per germline. In nucleotides, the CDR3 is TGTGCCAGCAGCCTAGCCCAACGGGGAGGTACGCAGTATTTT. Its protein is CASSLAQRGGTQYF.

This clonotype was counted only a few times. This rearrangement joins TRBV6-1 to TRBJ2-1; no reliable D call. The V gene's germline CDR1 is MNHNS and CDR2 SASEGT. The V and J ends lost 4 bases and 7 bases respectively, with 11 bases between them. The CDR3 length is 13 residues. CDR3 residues: CASSGLPGNEQFF. DNA of the CDR3: TGTGCCAGCAGTGGCCTCCCTGGGAATGAGCAGTTCTTC.

The chain employs TRBV14 and TRBJ2-6; D unclear. The CDR3 contains 15 residues. The germline CDR1 and CDR2 sequences are SGHDN and FVKESK. V lost 3 bases to trimming and J lost 1 base, with 7 bases between them. The CDR3 DNA sequence: TGTGCCAGCAGCCACTTTATTTCTGGGGCCAACGTCCTGACTTTC. This translates into CASSHFISGANVLTF. Full variable domain (outside the CDR3, taken from reference TRBV14 and TRBJ2-6): EAGVTQFPSHSVIEKGQTVTLRCDPISGHDNLYWYRRVMGKEIKFLLHFVKESKQDESGMPNNRFLAERTGGTYSTLKVQPAELEDSGVYFCASSHFISGANVLTFGAGSRLTVL.

This clonotype was seen more than once but under ten times. V and J are TRBV5-5 and TRBJ1-3, with D possibly matching TRBD1 (5 bases). Trimming cost V 3 bases and J 1 base, with 11 bases left between them. The CDR3 runs to 15 residues. Germline CDR1 SGHKS, CDR2 YYEKEE (reference sequence). Written as DNA, the CDR3 is TGTGCCAGCAGCTCTACTGACAGTTCTGGAAACACCATATATTTT. Protein: CASSSTDSSGNTIYF. Complete variable domain (other parts from reference TRBV5-5 and TRBJ1-3): DAGVTQSPTHLIKTRGQQVTLRCSPISGHKSVSWYQQVLGQGPQFIFQYYEKEERGRGNFPDRFSARQFPNYSSELNVNALLLGDSALYLCASSSTDSSGNTIYFGEGSWLTVV.

This chain connects TRBV20-1 to TRBJ1-1; the D gene is possibly TRBD1 (6 bases). The CDR3 totals 15 residues. In germline, CDR1 is DFQATT, CDR2 SNEGSKA (reference sequence). Trimming removed 2 bases from V and 0 bases from J, with 13 bases in between. Here the CDR3 DNA reads TGCAGTGCTAGAAAACAGGGTAACATGAACACTGAAGCTTTCTTT. It is translated as CSARKQGNMNTEAFF.

Here the CDR3 DNA reads TGCGCCAGCAGCCAAGAACAAGAACTACTCCCCGGGTACGAGCAGTACTTC. Its protein product is CASSQEQELLPGYEQYF. This rearrangement joins TRBV4-1 to TRBJ2-7; D uncertain. V shed 0 bases and J shed 4 bases, with 19 bases lying between them. Germline values: CDR1 MGHRA, CDR2 YSYEKL. The CDR3 contains 17 residues.

The gene calls are TRBV2 and TRBJ2-3; perhaps TRBD1 as D (5 bases). Germline loops: CDR1 SNHLY, CDR2 FYNNEI. Trimming shortened V by 10 bases and J by 1 base, and 9 bases separated the two germline ends. The CDR3 contains 12 residues. CDR3 sequence reads: CATTGRTDTQYF. CDR3 nucleotides: TGTGCCACCACAGGACGCACAGATACGCAGTATTTT. The full variable domain, completed using reference TRBV2 and TRBJ2-3, is EPEVTQTPSHQVTQMGQEVILRCVPISNHLYFYWYRQILGQKVEFLVSFYNNEISEKSEIFDDQFSVERPDGSNFTLKIRSTKLEDSAMYFCATTGRTDTQYFGPGTRLTVL.

The CDR3 loop is CAINKDKRYEQYF. Here the CDR3 DNA reads TGTGCCATCAACAAGGACAAACGCTACGAGCAGTACTTC. The chain combines TRBV10-3 with TRBJ2-5; tentatively, D is TRBD1 (5 bases). The J call may not be correct, given that the DNA end is closer to TRBJ2-7. The CDR3 runs to 13 residues. CDR1 ENHRY and CDR2 SYGVKD come from the germline V gene.

The V gene is TRBV7-9, the J gene TRBJ1-4, with D unresolved. Trimming stripped 1 base from V and 0 bases from J, with 12 bases between. In germline, CDR1 is SEHNR, CDR2 FQNEAQ (reference sequence). CDR3 length: 17 amino acids. The CDR3 loop reads CASSLVQLTTTNEKLFF. The CDR3 bases are TGTGCCAGCAGCTTAGTCCAATTAACCACAACTAATGAAAAACTGTTTTTT. The full variable domain, in which reference TRBV7-9 and TRBJ1-4 provide the parts outside the CDR3, is DTGVSQNPRHKITKRGQNVTFRCDPISEHNRLYWYRQTLGQGPEFLTYFQNEAQLEKSRLLSDRFSAERPKGSFSTLEIQRTEQGDSAMYLCASSLVQLTTTNEKLFFGSGTQLSVL.

This clonotype was detected only a few times. The V gene is TRBV25-1, the J gene TRBJ2-7; perhaps TRBD2 as D (5 bases). This CDR3 spans 14 amino acids. Germline V gene data show CDR1 as MGHDK and CDR2 as SYGVNS. V was pared by 6 bases and J by 0 bases, with 12 bases between. The CDR3 loop is CASRPAGNSYEQYF. The CDR3 coding sequence is TGTGCCAGCAGACCGGCCGGGAACTCCTACGAGCAGTACTTC.

The CDR3 nucleotides are TGTGCCAGCAGCCACCGACTTCCCACAGATACGCAGTATTTT. Residues: CASSHRLPTDTQYF. The chain uses TRBV7-2 and TRBJ2-3; D is ambiguous. Germline V CDR1 and CDR2: SGHTA, FQGNSA. The ends were cut back, 5 bases at V and 2 bases at J, with 11 bases in the middle. The CDR3 runs 14 residues.

This sequence joins TRBV20-1 and TRBJ2-7; D remains ambiguous. Deletions cut 2 bases from V and 2 bases from J, with 13 bases between. Looked up from germline, CDR1 is DFQATT and CDR2 is SNEGSKA (reference sequence). The CDR3 sequence is 14 residues long. The CDR3 protein is CSARKTDGTYEQYF. The CDR3 DNA reads TGCAGTGCTAGAAAGACGGACGGAACCTACGAGCAGTACTTC.

Details on this clonotype: A junction end diverges from the germline sequence, so it may reflect a read error. This rearrangement joins TRBV6-6 to TRBJ2-1, with 7 bases matching TRBD2. Per germline, CDR1 MNHNY and CDR2 SVGAGI (reference sequence). The CDR3 is 15 residues long. The CDR3 is CASSYKDHGGNGQFF. The DNA of the CDR3 is TGTGCCAGCAGTTATAAGGACCACGGGGGGAATGGGCAGTTCTTC.

This clonotype was recorded a few times. The chain links TRBV4-2 to TRBJ2-7, with 9 bases identical to TRBD2. J gave up 1 base and V 4 bases, and 5 bases lay outside the gene matches. The CDR3 length is 15 residues. From germline, CDR1 is LGHNA and CDR2 YNFKEQ. The CDR3 loop is CASSPSGGPSYEQYF. The CDR3 coding sequence is TGTGCCAGCAGCCCAAGCGGGGGGCCTTCCTACGAGCAGTACTTC.

The V gene is TRBV3-1, the J gene TRBJ2-7; D gene uncertain. CDR1 LGHDT and CDR2 YNNKEL come from the germline V gene (reference sequence). The CDR3 is made up of 14 amino acids. Trimming removed 0 bases at V and 1 base at J, with 7 bases between. CDR3 residues: CASSQDTASYEQYF. The CDR3 DNA reads as TGTGCCAGCAGCCAAGATACAGCTTCCTACGAGCAGTACTTC.

The chain recombines TRBV27 with TRBJ2-7; possible D gene TRBD2, 6 bases. Germline values: CDR1 MNHEY, CDR2 SMNVEV (reference sequence). V lost 2 bases, J lost 7 bases, and 21 bases lay in between. The CDR3 loop spans 16 amino acids. CDR3 sequence (DNA): TGTGCCAGCAGTTTAGAGGCTAGCGCCGAAGGTCATGAGCAGTACTTC. It yields the protein CASSLEASAEGHEQYF.

This clonotype was observed a handful of times. This CDR3 reads CASSEQGSDTQYF. In DNA, the CDR3 is TGTGCCAGCAGTGAACAGGGTTCAGATACGCAGTATTTT. The chain has TRBV2 and TRBJ2-3, with D perhaps matching TRBD1 (5 bases). V gave up 2 bases and J gave up 4 bases, with 7 bases separating them. Per germline, CDR1 SNHLY and CDR2 FYNNEI. This CDR3 region has 13 residues.

The V gene is TRBV24-1, the J gene TRBJ2-4; TRBD1 might be the D (6 bases). The CDR3 has 14 amino acids. Germline V gene sequence: CDR1 KGHDR, CDR2 SFDVKD. The V gene lost 3 bases and the J gene lost 4 bases, with 9 bases spanning the gap. In DNA, the CDR3 is TGTGCCACCAGTGATGGGCAGGGGAAAAACATTCAGTACTTC. It encodes CATSDGQGKNIQYF.

This chain joins TRBV12-3 or TRBV12-4 and TRBJ1-4; D perhaps matches TRBD1 (5 bases). The CDR3 has 12 residues. V was pared by 9 bases and J by 7 bases, with 12 bases between. The CDR3: CASGRVGEKLFF. CDR3 sequence (DNA): TGTGCCAGTGGCAGGGTGGGTGAAAAACTGTTTTTT.

This clonotype appeared a few times. This chain uses TRBV12-3 or TRBV12-4 with TRBJ1-2; 8 bases are shared with TRBD1. This CDR3 spans 14 amino acids. V was pared by 6 bases and J by 4 bases, with 7 bases of the junction left unmatched. The CDR3 region is CASSPRGLGYGYTF. The CDR3 bases are TGTGCCAGCAGCCCCAGGGGGCTTGGCTATGGCTACACCTTC.

The chain recombines TRBV6-6 with TRBJ1-1; D is undetermined. Trimming stripped 5 bases from V and 1 base from J, with 11 bases between. CDR3 length equals 14 residues. Germline CDR1 and CDR2: MNHNY and SVGAGI (reference sequence). In DNA form, the CDR3 reads TGTGCCAGCAGTCACCTTGCAGGGAACACTGAAGCTTTCTTT. Translating gives CASSHLAGNTEAFF.

As for this clonotype: One end of the junction varies from germline; a read error may be responsible. V is TRBV27 and J is TRBJ2-7; TRBD1 is a possible D gene (6 bases). The CDR3 is 13 amino acids. Germline V gene lookup returns CDR1 MNHEY and CDR2 SMNVEV (reference sequence). The chain's CDR3 is CTSSHATGYEQYF. As DNA, the CDR3 is TGTACCAGCAGTCACGCGACAGGCTACGAGCAGTACTTC.

The chain has TRBV20-1 and TRBJ2-1, with 13 bases that match TRBD2. Trimming at V came to 6 bases and at J to 8 bases, leaving 7 bases not matched to a gene. This CDR3 contains 14 residues. Germline V CDR1 and CDR2: DFQATT, SNEGSKA (reference sequence). CDR3 region: CSATGLAGSDEQFF. The CDR3 DNA sequence: TGCAGTGCAACGGGACTAGCGGGAAGCGATGAGCAGTTCTTC.

This chain uses TRBV4-2 with TRBJ2-7, with D perhaps matching TRBD2 (6 bases). The V end lost 0 bases, the J end lost 2 bases, and 17 bases lay between the germline ends. This CDR3 spans 17 amino acids. Germline assignment: CDR1 LGHNA and CDR2 YNFKEQ. The CDR3 here is CASSQEAWGVRTYEQYF. The CDR3 DNA reads as TGTGCCAGCAGCCAAGAGGCCTGGGGGGTACGAACCTACGAGCAGTACTTC.

The genes are TRBV20-1 and TRBJ1-1; D uncertain. The CDR3 is 14 residues long. Germline V gene sequence: CDR1 DFQATT, CDR2 SNEGSKA (reference sequence). Trimming left V 7 bases short and J 1 base short, with 16 bases between. The CDR3 nucleotides are TGCAGTGTCGCCTCGCTACGGGCGAACACTGAAGCTTTCTTT. Amino acids: CSVASLRANTEAFF.

V and J are TRBV21-1 and TRBJ1-1; the DNA was not compared with TRBD1, the D call given in the table. TRBV21-1 is a documented pseudogene. The CDR3 has 15 residues. The CDR3 region is CASSKAPQGDTEAFF. The CDR3 DNA is TGTGCCAGCAGCAAAGCCCCACAGGGAGACACTGAAGCTTTCTTT.

This clonotype came up a few times. At one of its ends the junction is not consistent with the germline gene, which may arise from a read error. The V call is TRBV7-9, the J call TRBJ2-2; TRBD1 matches at 7 bases. Germline-derived CDR1 and CDR2 are SEHNR and FQNEAQ (reference sequence). The CDR3 loop spans 15 amino acids. The CDR3 here is CASSAPDRVGMELFF. In nucleotides, the CDR3 is TGTGCCAGCAGCGCCCCCGACAGGGTCGGAATGGAGTTGTTTTTT.